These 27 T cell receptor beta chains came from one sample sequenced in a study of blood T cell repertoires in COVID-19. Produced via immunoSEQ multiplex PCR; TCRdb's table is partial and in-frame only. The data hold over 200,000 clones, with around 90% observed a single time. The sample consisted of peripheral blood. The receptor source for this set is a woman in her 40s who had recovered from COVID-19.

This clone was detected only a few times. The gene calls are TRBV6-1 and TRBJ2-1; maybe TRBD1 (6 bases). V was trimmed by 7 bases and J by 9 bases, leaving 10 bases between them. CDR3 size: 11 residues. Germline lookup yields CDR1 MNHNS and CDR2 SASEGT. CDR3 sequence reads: CASTLGGEQFF. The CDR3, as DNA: TGTGCCAGCACCCTAGGGGGTGAGCAGTTCTTC.

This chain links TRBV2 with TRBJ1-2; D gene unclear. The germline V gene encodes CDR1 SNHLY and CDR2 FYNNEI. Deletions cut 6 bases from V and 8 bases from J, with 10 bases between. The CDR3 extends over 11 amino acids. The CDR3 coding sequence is TGTGCCAGCAGCCCGGAGGGCGGCTACACCTTC. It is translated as CASSPEGGYTF.

CDR3 loop: CASSQGLGDNEQFF. The CDR3 region has the DNA TGCGCCAGCAGCCAGGGGCTAGGGGACAATGAGCAGTTCTTC. This sequence joins TRBV4-3 and TRBJ2-1; maybe TRBD1 (5 bases). CDR3 length: 14 residues. CDR1 is LGHNA and CDR2 is YSLEER in the germline V gene. V was cut by 3 bases and J by 5 bases, with 11 bases left in between.

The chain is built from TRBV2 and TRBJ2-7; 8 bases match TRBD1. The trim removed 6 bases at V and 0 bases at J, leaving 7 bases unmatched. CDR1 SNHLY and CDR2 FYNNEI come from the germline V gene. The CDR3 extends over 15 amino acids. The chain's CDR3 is CASRARTGSSYEQYF. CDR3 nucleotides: TGTGCCAGCAGGGCCCGGACAGGGAGCTCCTACGAGCAGTACTTC.

The CDR3 DNA reads as TGTGCCAGCAGTTACGACACCGCGAACACTGAAGCTTTCTTT. It specifies CASSYDTANTEAFF. The chain recombines TRBV3-1 (or the pseudogene TRBV3-2) with TRBJ1-1; D gene unclear. Trimming removed 6 bases from V and 1 base from J, with 12 bases in between. The CDR3 has 14 residues. The germline gives CDR1 LGHDT, CDR2 YNNKEL (reference sequence).

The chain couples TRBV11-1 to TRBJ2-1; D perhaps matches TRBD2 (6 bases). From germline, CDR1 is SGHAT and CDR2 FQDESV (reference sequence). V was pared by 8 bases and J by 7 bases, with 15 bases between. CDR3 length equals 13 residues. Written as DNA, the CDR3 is TGTGCCAGCGGGAGGCGGCTTTTAAATGAGCAGTTCTTC. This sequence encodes CASGRRLLNEQFF.

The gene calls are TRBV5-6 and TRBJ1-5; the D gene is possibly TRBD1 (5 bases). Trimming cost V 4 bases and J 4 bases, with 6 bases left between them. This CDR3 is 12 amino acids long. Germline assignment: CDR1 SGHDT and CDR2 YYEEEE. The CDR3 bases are TGTGCCAGCAGCCGGGGGAATCAGCCCCAGCATTTT. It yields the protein CASSRGNQPQHF.

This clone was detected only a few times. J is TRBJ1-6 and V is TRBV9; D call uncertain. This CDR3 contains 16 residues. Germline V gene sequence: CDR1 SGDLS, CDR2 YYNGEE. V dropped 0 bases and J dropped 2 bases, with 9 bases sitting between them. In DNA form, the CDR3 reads TGTGCCAGCAGCGTAGCGCAGATGCCCTATAATTCACCCCTCCACTTT. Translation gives CASSVAQMPYNSPLHF.

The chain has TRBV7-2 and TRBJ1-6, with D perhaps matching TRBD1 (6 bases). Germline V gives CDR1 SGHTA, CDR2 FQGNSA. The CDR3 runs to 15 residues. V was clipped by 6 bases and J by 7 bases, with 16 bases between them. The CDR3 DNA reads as TGTGCCAGCAGACGCGACAGGTCCGTCAATTCACCCCTCCACTTT. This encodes CASRRDRSVNSPLHF.

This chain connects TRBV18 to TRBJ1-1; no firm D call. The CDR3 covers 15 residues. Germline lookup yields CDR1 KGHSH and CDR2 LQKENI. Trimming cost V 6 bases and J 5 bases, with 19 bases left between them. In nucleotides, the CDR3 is TGTGCCAGCTCCCCGCCGGGGTCGTTGAGGACTGAAGCTTTCTTT. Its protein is CASSPPGSLRTEAFF.

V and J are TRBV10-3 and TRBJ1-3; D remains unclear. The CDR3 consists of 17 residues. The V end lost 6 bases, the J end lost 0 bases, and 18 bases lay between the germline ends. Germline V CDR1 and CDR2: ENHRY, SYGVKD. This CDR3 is CAIRPNNPGSSGNTIYF. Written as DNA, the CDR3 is TGTGCCATCAGGCCGAATAACCCCGGGTCCTCTGGAAACACCATATATTTT.

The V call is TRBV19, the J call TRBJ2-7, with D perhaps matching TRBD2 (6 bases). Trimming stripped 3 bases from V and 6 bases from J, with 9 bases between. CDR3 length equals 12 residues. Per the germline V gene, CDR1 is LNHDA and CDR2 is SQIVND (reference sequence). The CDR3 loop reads CASSMGGTEQYF. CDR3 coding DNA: TGTGCCAGTAGTATGGGCGGGACCGAGCAGTACTTC.

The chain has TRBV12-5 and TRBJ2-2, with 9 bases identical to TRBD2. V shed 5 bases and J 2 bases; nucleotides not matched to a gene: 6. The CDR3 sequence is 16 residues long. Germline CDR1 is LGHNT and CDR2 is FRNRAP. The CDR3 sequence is CASGPGGGVNTGELFF. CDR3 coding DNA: TGTGCTAGTGGTCCCGGCGGGGGGGTCAACACCGGGGAGCTGTTTTTT.

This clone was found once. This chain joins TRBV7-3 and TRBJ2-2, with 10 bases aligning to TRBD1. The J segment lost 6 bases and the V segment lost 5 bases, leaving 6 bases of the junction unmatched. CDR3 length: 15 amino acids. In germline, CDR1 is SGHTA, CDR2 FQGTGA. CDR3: CASSPGTGAAGELFF. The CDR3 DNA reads TGTGCCAGCAGCCCCGGGACAGGGGCCGCCGGGGAGCTGTTTTTT. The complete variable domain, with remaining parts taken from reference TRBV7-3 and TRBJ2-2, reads GAGVSQTPSNKVTEKGKYVELRCDPISGHTALYWYRQSLGQGPEFLIYFQGTGAADDSGLPNDRFFAVRPEGSVSTLKIQRTERGDSAVYLCASSPGTGAAGELFFGEGSRLTVL.

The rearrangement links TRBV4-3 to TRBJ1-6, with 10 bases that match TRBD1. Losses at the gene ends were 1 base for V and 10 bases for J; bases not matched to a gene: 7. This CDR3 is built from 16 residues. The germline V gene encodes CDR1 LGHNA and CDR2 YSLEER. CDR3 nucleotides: TGCGCCAGCAGCCAAGCCCGGGGGACAGGGGTGTCACCCCTCCACTTT. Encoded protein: CASSQARGTGVSPLHF.

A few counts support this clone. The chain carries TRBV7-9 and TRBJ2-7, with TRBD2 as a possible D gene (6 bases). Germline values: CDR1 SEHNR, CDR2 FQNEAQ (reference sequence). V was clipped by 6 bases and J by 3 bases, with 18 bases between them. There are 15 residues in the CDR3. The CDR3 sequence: CASSQPGLPLYEQYF. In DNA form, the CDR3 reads TGTGCCAGCAGTCAGCCGGGACTCCCGCTCTACGAGCAGTACTTC.

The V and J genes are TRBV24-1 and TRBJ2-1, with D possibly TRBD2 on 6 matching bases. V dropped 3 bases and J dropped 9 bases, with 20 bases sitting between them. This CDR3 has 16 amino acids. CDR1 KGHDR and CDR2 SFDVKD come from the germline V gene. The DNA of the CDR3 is TGTGCCACCAGTGATCCCGGGACTCGGGGGAGTGGTGAGCAGTTCTTC. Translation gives CATSDPGTRGSGEQFF.

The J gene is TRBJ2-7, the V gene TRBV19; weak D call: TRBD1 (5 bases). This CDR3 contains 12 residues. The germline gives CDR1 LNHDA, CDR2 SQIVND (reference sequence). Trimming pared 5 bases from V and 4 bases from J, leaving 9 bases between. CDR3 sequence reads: CASSRTPYEQYF. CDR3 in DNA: TGTGCCAGTAGTCGGACACCGTACGAGCAGTACTTC.

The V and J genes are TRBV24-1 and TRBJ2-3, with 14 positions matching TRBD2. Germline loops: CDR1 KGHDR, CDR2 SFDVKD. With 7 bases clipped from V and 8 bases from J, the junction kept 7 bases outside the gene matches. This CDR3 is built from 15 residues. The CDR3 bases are TGTGCCACCAGCCCGGGACTAGCGGGAGATGGTACGCAGTATTTT. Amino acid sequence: CATSPGLAGDGTQYF.

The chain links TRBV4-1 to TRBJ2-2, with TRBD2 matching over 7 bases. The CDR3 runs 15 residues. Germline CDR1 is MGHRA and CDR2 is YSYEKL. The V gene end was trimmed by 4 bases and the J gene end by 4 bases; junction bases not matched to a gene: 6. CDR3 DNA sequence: TGCGCCAGCAGCCGGGCCCTAGCGGCCACCGGGGAGCTGTTTTTT. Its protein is CASSRALAATGELFF.

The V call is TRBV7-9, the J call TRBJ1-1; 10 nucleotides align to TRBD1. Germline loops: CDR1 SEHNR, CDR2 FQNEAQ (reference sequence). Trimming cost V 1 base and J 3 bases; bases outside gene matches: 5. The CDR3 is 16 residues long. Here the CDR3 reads CASSLGDRGRYTEAFF. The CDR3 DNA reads TGTGCCAGCAGCTTAGGAGACAGGGGGCGGTACACTGAAGCTTTCTTT.

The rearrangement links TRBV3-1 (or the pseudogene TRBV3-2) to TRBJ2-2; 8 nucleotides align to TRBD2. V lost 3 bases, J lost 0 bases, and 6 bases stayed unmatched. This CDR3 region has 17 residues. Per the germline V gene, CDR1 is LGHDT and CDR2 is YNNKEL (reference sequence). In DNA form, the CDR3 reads TGTGCCAGCAGCCACGGAGGACTAGCAGCGAACACCGGGGAGCTGTTTTTT. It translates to CASSHGGLAANTGELFF.

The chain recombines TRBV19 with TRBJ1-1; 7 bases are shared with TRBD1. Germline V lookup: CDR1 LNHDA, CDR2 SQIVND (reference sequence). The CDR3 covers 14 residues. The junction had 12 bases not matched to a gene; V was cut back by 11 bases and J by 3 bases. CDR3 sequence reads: CAQPPPDRDTEAFF. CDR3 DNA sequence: TGTGCCCAACCCCCCCCCGACAGGGACACTGAAGCTTTCTTT. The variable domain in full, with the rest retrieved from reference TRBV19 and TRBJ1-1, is DGGITQSPKYLFRKEGQNVTLSCEQNLNHDAMYWYRQDPGQGLRLIYYSQIVNDFQKGDIAEGYSVSREKKESFPLTVTSAQKNPTAFYLCAQPPPDRDTEAFFGQGTRLTVV.

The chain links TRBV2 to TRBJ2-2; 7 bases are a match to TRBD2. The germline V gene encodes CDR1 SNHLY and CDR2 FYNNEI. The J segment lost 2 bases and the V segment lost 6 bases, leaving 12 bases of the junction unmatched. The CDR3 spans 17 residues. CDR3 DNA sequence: TGTGCCAGCAGCGCTCGGGGGAGGGGACCCAACACCGGGGAGCTGTTTTTT. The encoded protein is CASSARGRGPNTGELFF.

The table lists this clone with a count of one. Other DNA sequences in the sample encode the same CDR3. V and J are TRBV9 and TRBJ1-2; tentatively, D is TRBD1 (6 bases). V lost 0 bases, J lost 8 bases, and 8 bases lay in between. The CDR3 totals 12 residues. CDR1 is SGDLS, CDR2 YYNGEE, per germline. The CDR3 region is CASSVAGGGYTF. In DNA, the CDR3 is TGTGCCAGCAGCGTAGCGGGGGGCGGCTACACCTTC.

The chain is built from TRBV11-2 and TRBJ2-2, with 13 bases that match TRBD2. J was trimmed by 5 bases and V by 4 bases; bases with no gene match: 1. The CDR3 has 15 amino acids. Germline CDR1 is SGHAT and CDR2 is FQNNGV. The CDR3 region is CASSSGLAGTGELFF. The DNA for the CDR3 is TGTGCCAGCAGCTCGGGACTAGCGGGGACCGGGGAGCTGTTTTTT.

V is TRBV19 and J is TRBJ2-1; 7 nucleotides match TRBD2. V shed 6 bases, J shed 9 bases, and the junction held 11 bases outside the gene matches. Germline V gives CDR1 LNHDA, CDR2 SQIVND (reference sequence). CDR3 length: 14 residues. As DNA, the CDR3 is TGTGCCAGTAGGGGCCGGGCTAGCGGCTCTGAGCAGTTCTTC. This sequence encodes CASRGRASGSEQFF.